Each of the 18 T cell receptor beta chains below was sequenced from the same sample in a study of blood T cells in healthy people across ages. A J-beta primer mix and a sample-barcoded 5' primer were used in a second PCR of about 7 to 12 cycles. TCRdb recomputed calls from the 5' RACE reads with MiXCR, one row per CDR3 protein. Of about 1.5 million distinct CDR3 sequences listed, roughly two fifths are singletons. The material sequenced was blood. These receptors originate from a woman under 30 in good health.

The table lists this clonotype with a few counts. V and J are TRBV5-1 and TRBJ2-1; D gene unclear. CDR3 size: 15 residues. The V end lost 3 bases, the J end lost 0 bases, and 10 bases lay between the germline ends. Germline-derived CDR1 and CDR2 are SGHRS and YFSETQ. The CDR3 sequence is CASSSAASSYNEQFF. The CDR3 coding sequence is TGCGCCAGCAGCTCGGCCGCTTCCTCCTACAATGAGCAGTTCTTC. The full variable domain, with the rest looked up from reference TRBV5-1 and TRBJ2-1, is KAGVTQTPRYLIKTRGQQVTLSCSPISGHRSVSWYQQTPGQGLQFLFEYFSETQRNKGNFPGRFSGRQFSNSRSEMNVSTLELGDSALYLCASSSAASSYNEQFFGPGTRLTVL.

This clonotype was picked up a small number of times. This chain joins TRBV20-1 and TRBJ2-4; 8 positions match TRBD1. The germline V gene has CDR1 DFQATT and CDR2 SNEGSKA (reference sequence). The CDR3 covers 13 residues. J was trimmed by 13 bases and V by 6 bases; bases with no gene match: 14. The chain's CDR3 is CSAQGQGHHEQYF. CDR3 DNA: TGCAGTGCCCAAGGACAGGGTCACCATGAGCAGTACTTC.

In this sample, this clonotype turned up a few times. The chain has TRBV4-2 and TRBJ2-1; 10 positions match TRBD2. The J call may be incorrect, as the DNA end agrees better with TRBJ2-7. CDR1 is LGHNA, CDR2 YNFKEQ, per germline. The CDR3 runs to 16 residues. CDR3 sequence reads: CASSQEGLAPYNEQYF. DNA for the CDR3: TGTGCCAGCAGCCAAGAGGGACTAGCGCCCTACAATGAGCAGTACTTC.

The chain uses TRBV4-3 and TRBJ1-1; D possibly corresponds to TRBD1 (5 bases). V lost 0 bases and J 4 bases, leaving 15 bases between the germline ends. This CDR3 spans 16 amino acids. Germline lookup yields CDR1 LGHNA and CDR2 YSLEER. Here the CDR3 DNA reads TGCGCCAGCAGCCAAGAAAGTCAGGGTAGGAGCACTGAAGCTTTCTTT. Its translation: CASSQESQGRSTEAFF.

The chain employs TRBV6-5 and TRBJ2-1; D not certain. The J call may be incorrect, as the DNA end agrees better with TRBJ2-7. The CDR3 spans 13 residues. Looked up from germline, CDR1 is MNHEY and CDR2 is SVGAGI. DNA for the CDR3: TGTGCCAGCAGTTTGCCTACGGCCAATGAGCAGTACTTC. This translates into CASSLPTANEQYF.

The V call is TRBV28, the J call TRBJ1-5, with unresolved D. CDR1 is MDHEN, CDR2 SYDVKM, per germline. The CDR3 contains 16 residues. Trimming shortened V by 1 base and J by 0 bases, and 10 bases separated the two germline ends. The CDR3 sequence is CASSLFAGVSNQPQHF. The CDR3 DNA reads TGTGCCAGCAGTTTATTTGCTGGTGTTAGCAATCAGCCCCAGCATTTT.

This sequence joins TRBV3-1 and TRBJ1-2, with a weak D call TRBD1 (6 bases). The germline V and J ends were trimmed by 5 bases and 7 bases, with 23 bases remaining between them. Germline V gives CDR1 LGHDT, CDR2 YNNKEL (reference sequence). The CDR3 covers 16 residues. The CDR3 nucleotides read TGTGCCAGCAGCACCGACTTGGACAGACATGGGGGTGGCTACACCTTC. The encoded protein is CASSTDLDRHGGGYTF. Looking up the rest from reference TRBV3-1 and TRBJ1-2 gives the full variable domain: DTAVSQTPKYLVTQMGNDKSIKCEQNLGHDTMYWYKQDSKKFLKIMFSYNNKELIINETVPNRFSPKSPDKAHLNLHINSLELGDSAVYFCASSTDLDRHGGGYTFGSGTRLTVV.

This rearrangement joins TRBV21-1 to TRBJ1-2. TRBV21-1 has pseudogene status. The CDR3 covers 15 residues. The CDR3 region has the DNA TGTGCCAGCAGCAATCCTCGGGCAACTAACTATGGCTACACCTTC. Its translation: CASSNPRATNYGYTF.

J is TRBJ2-1 and V is TRBV5-6; D uncertain. CDR3 length equals 14 residues. CDR1 and CDR2 (germline): SGHDT, YYEEEE. V was trimmed by 4 bases and J by 8 bases, leaving 16 bases between them. CDR3 residues: CASSPIMTVHEQFF. As DNA, the CDR3 is TGTGCCAGCAGCCCGATTATGACGGTACATGAGCAGTTCTTC.

The V call is TRBV25-1, the J call TRBJ2-7; TRBD1 matches 8 bases. Germline lookup yields CDR1 MGHDK and CDR2 SYGVNS. This CDR3 is 15 amino acids long. V trimming: 3 bases; J trimming: 0 bases; junction bases outside the gene matches: 4. CDR3: CASSDQTGVSYEQYF. Written as DNA, the CDR3 is TGTGCCAGCAGTGATCAGACAGGGGTCTCCTACGAGCAGTACTTC.

This clonotype was counted a few times. The chain couples TRBV29-1 to TRBJ2-7, with D perhaps being TRBD1 or TRBD2 (5 bases each). Germline loops: CDR1 SQVTM, CDR2 ANQGSEA. V dropped 4 bases and J dropped 7 bases, with 17 bases sitting between them. The CDR3 totals 13 residues. CDR3 bases: TGCAGCGTTGTTGGGGGAATGGGTAATGAGCAGTACTTC. Translating it yields CSVVGGMGNEQYF.

This clonotype has just a few counts. This rearrangement joins TRBV29-1 to TRBJ2-3; the D gene is possibly TRBD1 (6 bases). Trimming cost V 5 bases and J 0 bases, with 15 bases left between them. Germline-derived CDR1 and CDR2 are SQVTM and ANQGSEA. This CDR3 has 15 amino acids. CDR3: CSVQGSAISTDTQYF. In DNA, the CDR3 is TGCAGCGTTCAGGGGAGTGCGATAAGCACAGATACGCAGTATTTT.

This clonotype was counted only a few times. The chain employs TRBV29-1 and TRBJ1-1; TRBD1 aligns across 7 bases. This CDR3 is built from 14 residues. V was clipped by 4 bases and J by 0 bases; unmatched bases: 5. The germline V gene encodes CDR1 SQVTM and CDR2 ANQGSEA. In nucleotides, the CDR3 is TGCAGCGTTGGACGGGACAGCATGAACACTGAAGCTTTCTTT. This translates into CSVGRDSMNTEAFF.

The V gene is TRBV4-3, the J gene TRBJ1-1; 10 bases are a match to TRBD1. The CDR3 length is 15 residues. The J segment lost 7 bases and the V segment lost 1 base, leaving 6 bases of the junction unmatched. CDR1 is LGHNA and CDR2 is YSLEER in the germline V gene. The CDR3 sequence: CASSQVDRGLFEAFF. The CDR3 nucleotides are TGCGCCAGCAGCCAAGTCGACAGGGGGCTGTTTGAAGCTTTCTTT.

The genes are TRBV12-3 or TRBV12-4 and TRBJ1-1; perhaps TRBD1 as D (5 bases). V dropped 6 bases and J dropped 4 bases, with 15 bases sitting between them. The CDR3 runs to 14 residues. The DNA of the CDR3 is TGTGCCAGCAGCACTGGCAGGGCGGGCACTGAAGCTTTCTTT. Translated: CASSTGRAGTEAFF.

DNA of the CDR3: TGCGCCAGTTGGGGACTCGACCCGGGACAGCCCCAGCATTTT. Translating gives CASWGLDPGQPQHF. The rearrangement uses TRBV10-1 and TRBJ1-5, with a possible D match to TRBD1 (5 bases). V was shortened by 9 bases and J by 7 bases, with 19 bases between the two germline ends. Germline V lookup: CDR1 WNHNN, CDR2 SYGVQD (reference sequence). The length of the CDR3 is 14 residues.

This clonotype was detected once. The chain is built from TRBV3-1 and TRBJ2-7; D uncertain. The CDR3 sequence is 15 residues long. V was pared by 0 bases and J by 7 bases, with 16 bases between. Germline V gives CDR1 LGHDT, CDR2 YNNKEL (reference sequence). The CDR3: CASSQDRSLRNEQYF. The CDR3 DNA is TGTGCCAGCAGCCAAGATAGGAGTCTGAGAAATGAGCAGTACTTC.

The chain employs TRBV7-9 and TRBJ2-1; 8 nucleotides line up with TRBD2. This CDR3 has 15 amino acids. Germline V lookup: CDR1 SEHNR, CDR2 FQNEAQ (reference sequence). V lost 5 bases, J lost 2 bases, and 5 bases stayed unmatched. The CDR3 nucleotides read TGTGCCAGCAGCGGTAGCGGGAACACCTACAATGAGCAGTTCTTC. Protein product: CASSGSGNTYNEQFF.